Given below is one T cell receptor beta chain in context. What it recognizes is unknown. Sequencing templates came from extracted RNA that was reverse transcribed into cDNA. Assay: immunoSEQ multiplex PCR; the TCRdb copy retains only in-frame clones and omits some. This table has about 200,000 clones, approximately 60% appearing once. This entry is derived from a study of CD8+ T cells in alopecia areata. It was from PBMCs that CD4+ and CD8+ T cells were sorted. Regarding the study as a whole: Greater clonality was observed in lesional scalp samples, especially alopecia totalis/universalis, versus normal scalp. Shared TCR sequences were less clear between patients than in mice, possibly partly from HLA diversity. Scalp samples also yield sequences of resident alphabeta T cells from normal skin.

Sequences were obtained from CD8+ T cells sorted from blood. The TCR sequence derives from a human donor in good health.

In DNA form, the CDR3 reads TGTGTTTCGGGGGAGGAAGATGAGCAGTTCTTC. This translates into CVSGEEDEQFF. The chain couples TRBV2 to TRBJ2-1; TRBD2 is a possible D gene (6 bases). Germline-derived CDR1 and CDR2 are SNHLY and FYNNEI. The CDR3 extends over 11 amino acids.